This T cell receptor beta chain was identified during a study of T cells in localized non-small cell lung cancer. CDR1 MDHEN and CDR2 SYDVKM come from the germline V gene. The CDR3 spans 14 residues. Losses at the gene ends were 2 bases for V and 5 bases for J; bases not matched to a gene: 5. Some clones are missing from TCRdb's copy, which holds only in-frame ones; the method was immunoSEQ multiplex PCR. The profile shows 59,000 or so clones, approximately 90% of them singletons. Findings and limits, study-wide: Because researchers sequenced only one region of the tumor, heterogeneity is still possible. Across samples, adjacent lung featured a median roughly 56 of the top 100 tumor clones.

A remark on this clone: Its target is unknown.

The TCR was taken from a man between 40 and 75 years old with stage I lung adenocarcinoma. The chain links TRBV28 to TRBJ2-7; 8 nucleotides line up with TRBD1. This sample comprised peripheral blood, obtained before any cancer treatment. The CDR3 sequence is CASSLVQGAHEQYF. The CDR3 coding sequence is TGTGCCAGCAGTTTAGTGCAGGGGGCCCACGAGCAGTACTTC. The entire variable domain, with the rest obtained from reference TRBV28 and TRBJ2-7, is as follows: DVKVTQSSRYLVKRTGEKVFLECVQDMDHENMFWYRQDPGLGLRLIYFSYDVKMKEKGDIPEGYSVSREKKERFSLILESASTNQTSMYLCASSLVQGAHEQYFGPGTRLTVT.